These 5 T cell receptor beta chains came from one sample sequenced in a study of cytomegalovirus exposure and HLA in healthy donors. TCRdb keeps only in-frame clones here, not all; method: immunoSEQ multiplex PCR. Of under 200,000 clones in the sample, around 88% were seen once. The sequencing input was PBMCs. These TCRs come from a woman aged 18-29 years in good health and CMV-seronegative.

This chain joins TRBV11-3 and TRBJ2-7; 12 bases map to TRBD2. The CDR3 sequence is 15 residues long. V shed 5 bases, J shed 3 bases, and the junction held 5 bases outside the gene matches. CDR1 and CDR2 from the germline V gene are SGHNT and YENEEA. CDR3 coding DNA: TGTGCCAGCAGCCCTAGCGGGGGGGCCTTCTACGAGCAGTACTTC. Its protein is CASSPSGGAFYEQYF.

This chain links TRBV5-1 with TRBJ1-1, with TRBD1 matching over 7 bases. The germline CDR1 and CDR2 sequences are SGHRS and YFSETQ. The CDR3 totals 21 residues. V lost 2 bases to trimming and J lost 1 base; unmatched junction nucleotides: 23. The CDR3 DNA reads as TGCGCCAGCAGCTTCCTGCCGGGACAGCGGGTGGGTCGAGATGAGAACACTGAAGCTTTCTTT. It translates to CASSFLPGQRVGRDENTEAFF.

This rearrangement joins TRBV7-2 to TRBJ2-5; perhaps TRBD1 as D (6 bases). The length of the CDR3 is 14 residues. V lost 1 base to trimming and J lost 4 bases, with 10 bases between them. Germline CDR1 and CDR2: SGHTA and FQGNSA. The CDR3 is CASSLDRVGETQYF. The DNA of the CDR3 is TGTGCCAGCAGCTTAGACAGGGTCGGAGAGACCCAGTACTTC.

The CDR3: CASSLVTAGGNEQYF. DNA of the CDR3: TGTGCCAGCAGCTTGGTGACTGCCGGAGGGAACGAGCAGTACTTC. This rearrangement joins TRBV5-4 to TRBJ2-7; the D gene is possibly TRBD2 (6 bases). The germline gives CDR1 SGHNT, CDR2 YYREEE (reference sequence). Trimming cost V 0 bases and J 5 bases, with 15 bases left between them. CDR3 size: 15 residues.

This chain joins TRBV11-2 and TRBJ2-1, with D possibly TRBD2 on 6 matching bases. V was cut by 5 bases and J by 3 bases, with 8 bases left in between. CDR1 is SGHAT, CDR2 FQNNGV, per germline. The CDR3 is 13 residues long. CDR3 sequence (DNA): TGTGCCAGCAGCCGGACTATCTACAATGAGCAGTTCTTC. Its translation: CASSRTIYNEQFF.